Ten or more counts support the clone carrying this T cell receptor (beta chain). The antigen is unknown. Losses at the gene ends were 6 bases for V and 5 bases for J; bases not matched to a gene: 5. The germline V gene has CDR1 MNHNS and CDR2 SASEGT. The CDR3 runs to 15 residues. Quantitative 5'-RACE with molecular barcodes was used to make the TCR beta libraries. TCRdb reprocessed the 5' RACE reads via MiXCR and lists one record per CDR3 protein. The table includes about 36,000 distinct CDR3 sequences, approximately 10% detected once. This sample was included in a study of CD8 T cells in ankylosing spondylitis. General study results and limits: Earlier studies detected some motif variants in reactive arthritis synovial fluid and blood. Enrichment of disease-linked clones was reportedly significant in matched ankylosing spondylitis synovial fluid. The study identified a TCR beta motif of several highly homologous variants that appeared characteristic of ankylosing spondylitis blood.

The source of this sequence is a male donor with ankylosing spondylitis. The chain joins TRBV6-1 to TRBJ2-1; 12 bases are shared with TRBD2. Input material: synovial fluid, either unsorted or a sorted T cell fraction (not recorded which). CDR3 bases: TGTGCCAGCAGCTCGCTAGCGGGAGGGAACAATGAGCAGTTCTTC. It translates to CASSSLAGGNNEQFF.